The 29 T cell receptor beta chains below come from one sample, sequenced in a study of monozygotic twins with inflammatory bowel disease (dated by TCRdb to about 2019). The library was made by 5' RACE. The instrument given in TCRdb is Illumina HiSeq 2500. TCRdb reprocessed the reads and lists each CDR3 protein sequence as a single entry, with no DNA. The table kept for this sample lists 110,000 to 150,000 distinct CDR3 sequences. The top ten clonotypes cover 1.2% of the sample. The specimen was blood. Receptors originate from a human donor with ulcerative colitis or Crohn's disease, or a healthy co-twin of an affected twin (not recorded which).

The CDR3 spells CSARRNRRGQPQHF. The V call is TRBV20-1, the J call TRBJ1-5; TCRdb calls TRBD1, which cannot be checked without DNA. Germline CDR1 reads DFQATT; CDR2 reads SNEGSKA (reference sequence). The CDR3 extends over 14 amino acids.

The gene calls are TRBV10-3 and TRBJ2-1; the D call from TCRdb, TRBD2, cannot be confirmed without DNA. Germline V gene sequence: CDR1 ENHRY, CDR2 SYGVKD. The CDR3 is made up of 15 amino acids. CDR3 residues: CAITASGLIDNEQFF.

CDR3 protein: CASSLTGLPYNEQFF. V usage is TRBV5-1 and J usage is TRBJ2-1; no DNA is available, so the TRBD2 call from TCRdb remains unchecked. CDR3 length equals 15 residues. The V gene's germline CDR1 is SGHRS and CDR2 YFSETQ.

The J gene is TRBJ2-3, the V gene TRBV9; with no DNA, the TCRdb D assignment of TRBD2 cannot be verified. Germline lookup yields CDR1 SGDLS and CDR2 YYNGEE. The CDR3 spans 16 residues. The CDR3: CASSPEVTSGRDTQYF.

The CDR3 reads CASRENQPQHF. V usage is TRBV6-1 and J usage is TRBJ1-5. This CDR3 contains 11 residues. Per the germline V gene, CDR1 is MNHNS and CDR2 is SASEGT.

The rearrangement uses TRBV7-2 and TRBJ1-5; TCRdb names TRBD1, which stays unverified in the absence of DNA. The CDR3 sequence is 15 residues long. Germline CDR1 and CDR2: SGHTA and FQGNSA. CDR3 protein: CASSFQPDTNQPQHF. The whole variable domain, remainder taken from reference TRBV7-2 and TRBJ1-5, is GAGVSQSPSNKVTEKGKDVELRCDPISGHTALYWYRQSLGQGLEFLIYFQGNSAPDKSGLPSDRFSAERTGGSVSTLTIQRTQQEDSAVYLCASSFQPDTNQPQHFGDGTRLSIL.

The chain combines TRBV5-1 with TRBJ1-5; without DNA, the TCRdb call of TRBD1 cannot be checked. The germline CDR1 and CDR2 sequences are SGHRS and YFSETQ. The CDR3 totals 15 residues. The CDR3 here is CASSPTQGGGQPQHF.

The rearrangement links TRBV5-6 to TRBJ1-1; the TCRdb call, TRBD1, lacks DNA for checking. Germline V gene data show CDR1 as SGHDT and CDR2 as YYEEEE. This CDR3 has 15 residues. This chain's CDR3 is CASSGDRGGNTEAFF.

The rearrangement uses TRBV7-9 and TRBJ1-4; there is no DNA to check the TCRdb D call of TRBD1. Looked up from germline, CDR1 is SEHNR and CDR2 is FQNEAQ (reference sequence). This CDR3 has 14 residues. CDR3 region: CASSLGTASEKLFF.

The chain combines TRBV6-1 with TRBJ2-1; there is no DNA to check the TCRdb D call of TRBD2. The CDR3 contains 14 residues. Germline CDR1 and CDR2: MNHNS and SASEGT. CDR3: CASRGLAGVNEQFF.

The chain uses TRBV5-1 and TRBJ2-7; TCRdb's assignment of TRBD2 cannot be checked, as there is no DNA. Germline V gene data show CDR1 as SGHRS and CDR2 as YFSETQ. The CDR3 extends over 16 amino acids. Here the CDR3 reads CASSLRTSGHSYEQYF.

The chain recombines TRBV7-2 with TRBJ1-5; TCRdb's D gene call, TRBD1, goes unchecked for lack of DNA. Germline V gene lookup returns CDR1 SGHTA and CDR2 FQGNSA. This CDR3 region has 15 residues. CDR3 in amino acids: CASSPGGRVDQPQHF.

The chain uses TRBV7-9 and TRBJ1-5; absent DNA, TCRdb's TRBD1 call cannot be checked. Germline V CDR1 and CDR2: SEHNR, FQNEAQ (reference sequence). This CDR3 region has 13 residues. CDR3 loop: CASSSTGDQPQHF.

V usage is TRBV28 and J usage is TRBJ2-7; TCRdb returns TRBD2, unconfirmable since there is no DNA. Germline values: CDR1 MDHEN, CDR2 SYDVKM. This CDR3 is 14 amino acids long. CDR3: CASSRTDQQYEQYF.

The chain couples TRBV27 to TRBJ2-1; there is no DNA to check the TCRdb D call of TRBD2. This CDR3 is built from 16 residues. From germline, CDR1 is MNHEY and CDR2 SMNVEV (reference sequence). CDR3 sequence: CASSLVQGGGGNEQFF.

The J gene is TRBJ2-7, the V gene TRBV5-6; the D gene TCRdb calls, TRBD2, cannot be checked with no DNA. The CDR3 loop spans 14 amino acids. Germline V CDR1 and CDR2: SGHDT, YYEEEE. The CDR3 reads CASSSQRGAYEQYF.

The chain joins TRBV11-2 to TRBJ1-1; TCRdb names TRBD1, which stays unverified in the absence of DNA. CDR1 and CDR2 (germline): SGHAT, FQNNGV. The CDR3 runs to 12 residues. CDR3 amino acids: CASSLGATEAFF. Supplemented by reference TRBV11-2 and TRBJ1-1, the full variable domain reads EAGVAQSPRYKIIEKRQSVAFWCNPISGHATLYWYQQILGQGPKLLIQFQNNGVVDDSQLPKDRFSAERLKGVDSTLKIQPAKLEDSAVYLCASSLGATEAFFGQGTRLTVV.

The chain joins TRBV5-1 to TRBJ1-1. The CDR3 covers 12 residues. Germline V lookup: CDR1 SGHRS, CDR2 YFSETQ. CDR3 sequence: CASSLSGTEAFF.

The V and J genes are TRBV5-6 and TRBJ2-3. CDR3 length equals 13 residues. The germline CDR1 and CDR2 sequences are SGHDT and YYEEEE. The CDR3 reads CASSLVRTDTQYF.

This chain uses TRBV9 with TRBJ2-1; there is no DNA to check the TCRdb D call of TRBD2. The CDR3 covers 16 residues. Germline values: CDR1 SGDLS, CDR2 YYNGEE. CDR3 residues: CASSAALAGGGDEQFF.

The V gene is TRBV7-9, the J gene TRBJ2-3; TCRdb proposes TRBD2, but this gene call is untestable without DNA. There are 16 residues in the CDR3. Germline V gene data show CDR1 as SEHNR and CDR2 as FQNEAQ (reference sequence). The CDR3 loop is CASSTRLAGNPDTQYF.

The chain couples TRBV29-1 to TRBJ1-2. Germline loops: CDR1 SQVTM, CDR2 ANQGSEA. The CDR3 spans 13 residues. This CDR3 reads CSVDLDPGSGYTF.

The chain links TRBV20-1 to TRBJ2-2; the D call of TRBD2 rests on TCRdb alone, since no DNA is present to check it. The CDR3 covers 17 residues. Germline assignment: CDR1 DFQATT and CDR2 SNEGSKA (reference sequence). CDR3 sequence reads: CSARSWTETPSTGELFF.

The V call is TRBV24-1, the J call TRBJ2-1; the TCRdb call, TRBD2, lacks DNA for checking. Germline V gene lookup returns CDR1 KGHDR and CDR2 SFDVKD. This CDR3 has 16 residues. The CDR3 here is CATSDTVGGFYNEQFF.

The chain carries TRBV5-1 and TRBJ2-1. Germline V CDR1 and CDR2: SGHRS, YFSETQ. The CDR3 has 15 residues. CDR3: CASSLARQINNEQFF.

This chain joins TRBV28 and TRBJ1-4. This CDR3 is built from 14 residues. Germline V gene lookup returns CDR1 MDHEN and CDR2 SYDVKM. The CDR3: CASSLPGTNEKLFF.

The chain recombines TRBV7-9 with TRBJ2-5; as DNA is missing, the TRBD1 call by TCRdb cannot be tested. Germline CDR1 and CDR2: SEHNR and FQNEAQ (reference sequence). The CDR3 is made up of 13 amino acids. The CDR3 is CASSPDSEETQYF.

The V and J genes are TRBV2 and TRBJ1-6; the TCRdb call, TRBD1, lacks DNA for checking. The CDR3 covers 16 residues. Germline V gene data show CDR1 as SNHLY and CDR2 as FYNNEI. The CDR3 spells CPSRAPTRTGGSPLHF.

This chain links TRBV5-4 with TRBJ2-2; checking the TCRdb D call of TRBD1 is not possible without DNA. This CDR3 has 16 residues. The germline V gene encodes CDR1 SGHNT and CDR2 YYREEE (reference sequence). The CDR3 is CASSLGPLEGSGELFF.